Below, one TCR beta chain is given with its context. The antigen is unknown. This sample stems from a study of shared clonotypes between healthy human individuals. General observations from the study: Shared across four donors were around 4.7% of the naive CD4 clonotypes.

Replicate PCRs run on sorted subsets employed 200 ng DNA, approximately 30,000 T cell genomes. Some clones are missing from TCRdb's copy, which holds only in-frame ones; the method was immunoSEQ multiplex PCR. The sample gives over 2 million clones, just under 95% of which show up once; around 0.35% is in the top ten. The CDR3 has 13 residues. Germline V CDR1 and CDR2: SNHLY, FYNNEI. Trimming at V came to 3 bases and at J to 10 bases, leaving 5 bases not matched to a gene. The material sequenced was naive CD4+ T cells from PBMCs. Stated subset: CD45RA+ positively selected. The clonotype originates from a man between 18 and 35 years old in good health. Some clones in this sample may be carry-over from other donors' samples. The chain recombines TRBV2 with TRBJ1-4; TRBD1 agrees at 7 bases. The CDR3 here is CASSDRQGRKLFF. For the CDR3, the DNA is TGTGCCAGCAGTGATCGACAGGGCCGAAAACTGTTTTTT.